This T cell receptor (beta chain) was obtained from a study of blood T cell repertoires in COVID-19. Study-wide background: Collection of acute and convalescent COVID-19 samples took place in the United States, Italy and Spain. Sample material is recorded as cDNA or gDNA derived from T cells, B-cell-depleted T cells, or PBMCs.

Study processing details: Scientists estimated how many nucleated cells there were by amplifying reference gene primers. TCRdb keeps only in-frame clones here, not all; method: immunoSEQ multiplex PCR. That table gives V, J and clone size, and the DNA gave D and trimming. This table holds roughly 99,000 clones, more than 65% found once. V lost 1 base, J lost 5 bases, and 17 bases lay in between. The CDR3 consists of 16 residues. From germline, CDR1 is LGHNA and CDR2 YSLEER. This clone was seen once. This TCR was recovered from a woman older than 75 with active or convalescent COVID-19. The sample consisted of peripheral blood. The J gene is TRBJ2-5, the V gene TRBV4-3, with D possibly matching TRBD2 (6 bases). DNA of the CDR3: TGCGCCAGCAGCCAAGCCCTAATTAGCGGTCGGGAGACCCAGTACTTC. As protein: CASSQALISGRETQYF.